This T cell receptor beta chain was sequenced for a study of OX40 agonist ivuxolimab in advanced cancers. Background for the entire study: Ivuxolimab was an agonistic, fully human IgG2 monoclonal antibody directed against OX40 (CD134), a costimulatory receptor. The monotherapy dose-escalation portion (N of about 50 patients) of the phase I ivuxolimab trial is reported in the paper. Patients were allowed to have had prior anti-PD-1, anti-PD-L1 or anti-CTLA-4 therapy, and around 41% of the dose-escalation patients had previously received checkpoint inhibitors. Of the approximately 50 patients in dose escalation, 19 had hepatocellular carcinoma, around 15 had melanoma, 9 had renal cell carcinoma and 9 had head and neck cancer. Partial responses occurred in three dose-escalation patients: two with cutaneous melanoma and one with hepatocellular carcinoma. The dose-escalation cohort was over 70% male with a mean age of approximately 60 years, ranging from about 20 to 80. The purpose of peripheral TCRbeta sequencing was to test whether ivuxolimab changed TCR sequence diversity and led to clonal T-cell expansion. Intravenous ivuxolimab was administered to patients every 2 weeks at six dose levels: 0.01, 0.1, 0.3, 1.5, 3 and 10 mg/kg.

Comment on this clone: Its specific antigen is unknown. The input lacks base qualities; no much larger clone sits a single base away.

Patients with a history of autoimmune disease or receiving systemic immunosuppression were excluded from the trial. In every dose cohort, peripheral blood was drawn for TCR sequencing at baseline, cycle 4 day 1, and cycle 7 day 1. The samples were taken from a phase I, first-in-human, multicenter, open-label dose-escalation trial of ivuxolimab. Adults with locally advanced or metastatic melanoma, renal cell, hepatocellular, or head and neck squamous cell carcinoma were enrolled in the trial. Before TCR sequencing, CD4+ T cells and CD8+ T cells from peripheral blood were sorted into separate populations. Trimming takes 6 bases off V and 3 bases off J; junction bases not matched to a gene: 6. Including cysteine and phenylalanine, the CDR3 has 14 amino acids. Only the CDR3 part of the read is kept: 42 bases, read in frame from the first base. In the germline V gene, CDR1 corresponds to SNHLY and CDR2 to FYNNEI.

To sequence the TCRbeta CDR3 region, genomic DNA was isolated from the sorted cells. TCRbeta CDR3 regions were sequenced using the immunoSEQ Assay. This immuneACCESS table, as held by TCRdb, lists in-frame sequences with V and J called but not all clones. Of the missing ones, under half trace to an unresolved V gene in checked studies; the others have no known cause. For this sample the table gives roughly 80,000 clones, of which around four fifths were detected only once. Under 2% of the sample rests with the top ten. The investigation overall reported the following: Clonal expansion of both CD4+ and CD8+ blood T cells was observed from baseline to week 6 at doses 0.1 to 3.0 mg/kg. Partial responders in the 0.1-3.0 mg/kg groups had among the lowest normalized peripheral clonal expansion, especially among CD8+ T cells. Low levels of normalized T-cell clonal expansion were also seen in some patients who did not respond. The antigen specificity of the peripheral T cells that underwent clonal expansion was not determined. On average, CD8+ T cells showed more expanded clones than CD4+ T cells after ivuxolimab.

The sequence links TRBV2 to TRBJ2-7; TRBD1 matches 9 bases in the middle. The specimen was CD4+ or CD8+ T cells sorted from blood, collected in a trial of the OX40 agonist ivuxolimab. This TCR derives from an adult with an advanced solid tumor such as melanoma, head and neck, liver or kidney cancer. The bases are TGTGCCAGCAGGACCGGGACAGGGATCTACGAGCAGTACTTC. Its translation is CASRTGTGIYEQYF.